Below are 26 T cell receptor beta chains sequenced from a single sample in a study. Treg sorting used a CD4+CD25+CD127-/low gate. TCRdb called the 5' RACE reads again in MiXCR, with one record for every CDR3 protein. The data hold approximately 11,000 distinct CDR3 sequences, with 27% observed a single time. Sequencing was performed on Tregs sorted from a lymph node. The receptors stem from a female donor with breast cancer.

As to this clonotype: The CDR3 does not close with the conserved phenylalanine or tryptophan, likely indicating a read error. The V call is TRBV28, the J call TRBJ2-7, with D perhaps matching TRBD1 (6 bases). Germline assignment: CDR1 MDHEN and CDR2 SYDVKM. The CDR3 is 14 amino acids. The V end was cut by 6 bases, the J end by 6 bases, with 18 bases between. The CDR3 is CASSPDRRVLEQYS. The CDR3 coding sequence is TGTGCCAGCAGCCCAGACAGGCGGGTGCTCGAGCAGTACTCC.

This clonotype counts as medium-sized. This chain joins TRBV7-9 and TRBJ2-3; 7 bases fit TRBD2. The CDR3 spans 15 residues. The V gene end was trimmed by 5 bases and the J gene end by 1 base; junction bases not matched to a gene: 6. CDR1 and CDR2 from the germline V gene are SEHNR and FQNEAQ (reference sequence). CDR3 residues: CASSRREHGTDTQYF. The CDR3 nucleotides are TGTGCCAGCAGCCGGCGGGAGCACGGCACAGATACGCAGTATTTT.

This clonotype was recorded at least ten times. The V and J genes are TRBV5-1 and TRBJ2-1; a weak D match, TRBD2 (5 bases). Per the germline V gene, CDR1 is SGHRS and CDR2 is YFSETQ. The V end lost 1 base, the J end lost 0 bases, and 11 bases lay between the germline ends. This CDR3 region has 16 residues. The CDR3 protein is CASSLRSGTSYNEQFF. In DNA form, the CDR3 reads TGCGCCAGCAGCTTGCGGAGCGGAACCTCCTACAATGAGCAGTTCTTC.

This clonotype was observed a few times. The chain has TRBV5-1 and TRBJ2-1, with D tentatively TRBD1 (6 bases). There are 15 residues in the CDR3. Germline loops: CDR1 SGHRS, CDR2 YFSETQ. V was clipped by 2 bases and J by 5 bases, with 14 bases between them. The CDR3 DNA is TGCGCCAGCAGCTTCATTACAGGGTTAAACAATGAGCAGTTCTTC. It yields the protein CASSFITGLNNEQFF.

The CDR3 bases are TGTGCCACCAGACCTGGGACAGGCGGGAATGAGCAGTTCTTC. Residues: CATRPGTGGNEQFF. The chain joins TRBV24-1 to TRBJ2-1; 8 bases agree with TRBD1. V was clipped by 7 bases and J by 7 bases; unmatched bases: 8. Germline V gene sequence: CDR1 KGHDR, CDR2 SFDVKD. The CDR3 consists of 14 residues.

This clonotype was seen many times. The chain couples TRBV12-3 or TRBV12-4 to TRBJ2-1; D is possibly TRBD2 (6 bases). CDR3 length equals 11 residues. V lost 5 bases, J lost 8 bases, and 7 bases lay in between. The CDR3 DNA follows: TGTGCCAGCAGTCGACTAGATGAGCAGTTCTTC. This encodes CASSRLDEQFF.

This clonotype was picked up a small number of times. This chain connects TRBV19 to TRBJ2-2, with D perhaps given as TRBD1 or TRBD2 (6 bases each). The CDR3 consists of 18 residues. CDR1 LNHDA and CDR2 SQIVND come from the germline V gene (reference sequence). The V and J ends lost 6 bases and 3 bases respectively, with 23 bases between them. The CDR3 loop is CASSHPWMRRGDTGELFF. CDR3 sequence (DNA): TGTGCCAGTAGCCATCCCTGGATGAGGAGGGGGGACACCGGGGAGCTGTTTTTT.

This clonotype was seen many times. The CDR3 nucleotides read TGCAGTGCCCCGATGCCCGGACTGGTCGAGCAGTACTTC. Its protein product is CSAPMPGLVEQYF. The chain joins TRBV20-1 to TRBJ2-7, with a possible D match to TRBD2 (5 bases). CDR1 is DFQATT, CDR2 SNEGSKA, per germline (reference sequence). Trimming left V 6 bases short and J 6 bases short, with 18 bases between. CDR3 size: 13 residues.

The chain employs TRBV20-1 and TRBJ2-3; 11 bases are a match to TRBD1. Germline CDR1 DFQATT, CDR2 SNEGSKA (reference sequence). The length of the CDR3 is 15 residues. V shed 5 bases, J shed 11 bases, and the junction held 15 bases outside the gene matches. This CDR3 reads CSAADGQGAYNEQYF. The CDR3 region has the DNA TGCAGTGCTGCGGACGGACAGGGGGCATACAATGAGCAGTATTTT.

This chain uses TRBV6-5 with TRBJ2-7, with D hard to call. The length of the CDR3 is 14 residues. CDR1 MNHEY and CDR2 SVGAGI come from the germline V gene. V was cut by 6 bases and J by 2 bases, with 14 bases left in between. The CDR3 region has the DNA TGTGCCAGCAGGGCCTCCCCGGGCGCCTACGAGCAGTACTTC. The encoded protein is CASRASPGAYEQYF.

The CDR3 here is CASSRVVGGTSYNSPLHF. CDR3 coding DNA: TGTGCCAGTAGTCGAGTGGTTGGCGGAACCTCCTATAATTCACCCCTCCACTTT. The chain couples TRBV19 to TRBJ1-6, with D unresolved. The length of the CDR3 is 18 residues. CDR1 LNHDA and CDR2 SQIVND come from the germline V gene (reference sequence). The V gene lost 5 bases and the J gene lost 0 bases, with 17 bases spanning the gap.

A word on this clonotype: An end of the junction does not agree with germline; a read error may underlie this. The chain has TRBV27 and TRBJ2-7; TRBD2 agrees at 8 bases. The CDR3 length is 13 residues. CDR1 MNHEY and CDR2 SMNVEV come from the germline V gene (reference sequence). CDR3 in amino acids: CASNLAGSNEQYF. CDR3 coding DNA: TGTGCCAGCAATTTAGCGGGAAGTAACGAGCAGTACTTC.

This clonotype was counted ten times or more. The chain combines TRBV6-4 with TRBJ2-1; D is undetermined. The V gene's germline CDR1 is MRHNA and CDR2 SNTAGT. This CDR3 is 15 amino acids long. V lost 2 bases and J lost 0, with 8 bases in between. CDR3 sequence reads: CASSDDGSSYNEQFF. CDR3 DNA: TGTGCCAGCAGTGACGACGGTAGCTCCTACAATGAGCAGTTCTTC.

This rearrangement joins TRBV20-1 to TRBJ2-1; no clear D gene. The V gene lost 5 bases and the J gene lost 4 bases, with 12 bases spanning the gap. The length of the CDR3 is 13 residues. Germline V lookup: CDR1 DFQATT, CDR2 SNEGSKA (reference sequence). DNA for the CDR3: TGCAGTGCTGTAACGGATACTTACAATGAGCAGTTCTTC. Translation: CSAVTDTYNEQFF.

In its sample, this clonotype is medium-sized. V is TRBV4-1 and J is TRBJ1-1, with D unresolved. The CDR3 length is 13 residues. The germline CDR1 and CDR2 sequences are MGHRA and YSYEKL. With 4 bases removed from V and 9 bases from J, the gap between germline ends came to 15 bases. CDR3 amino acids: CASSPGPAGQAFF. In DNA, the CDR3 is TGCGCCAGCAGCCCCGGGCCAGCGGGTCAAGCTTTCTTT.

The V gene is TRBV7-9, the J gene TRBJ1-5; tentative D call: TRBD1 (5 bases). The V end lost 5 bases, the J end lost 7 bases, and 21 bases lay between the germline ends. The length of the CDR3 is 16 residues. Germline V CDR1 and CDR2: SEHNR, FQNEAQ (reference sequence). DNA for the CDR3: TGTGCCAGCAGCCCACCCATTAGTGGGGGAGAGCAGCCCCAGCATTTT. Protein product: CASSPPISGGEQPQHF.

Regarding this clonotype: No DNA is shown, since the ends of the CDR3 on it are uncertain; the CDR3 is the one TCRdb lists. The chain recombines TRBV25-1 with TRBJ1-1; TRBD1 is taken as the D call from the table, unchecked against the DNA. Germline loops: CDR1 MGHDK, CDR2 SYGVNS. From its first to its last residue, the CDR3 has 12 amino acids. CDR3 sequence reads: CASWGRGTEAFF.

A remark on this clonotype: This could be a read error, since a much larger clone is one nucleotide away. This rearrangement joins TRBV20-1 to TRBJ1-1; no definite D call. Germline CDR1 reads DFQATT; CDR2 reads SNEGSKA (reference sequence). CDR3 length equals 14 residues. V was shortened by 8 bases and J by 0 bases, with 16 bases between the two germline ends. The CDR3 loop is CSPGSGVMNTEAFF. The DNA of the CDR3 is TGCAGTCCTGGATCCGGGGTAATGAACACTGAAGCTTTCTTT.

This sequence joins TRBV25-1 and TRBJ2-3; 7 nucleotides agree with TRBD2. CDR3 length: 14 amino acids. Germline values: CDR1 MGHDK, CDR2 SYGVNS. With 5 bases clipped from V and 3 bases from J, the junction kept 5 bases outside the gene matches. CDR3 sequence (DNA): TGTGCCAGCAGTCGAGTCGGGAGGACAGATACGCAGTATTTT. This gives the protein CASSRVGRTDTQYF. The variable domain in full, with the rest retrieved from reference TRBV25-1 and TRBJ2-3, is EADIYQTPRYLVIGTGKKITLECSQTMGHDKMYWYQQDPGMELHLIHYSYGVNSTEKGDLSSESTVSRIRTEHFPLTLESARPSHTSQYLCASSRVGRTDTQYFGPGTRLTVL.

By sample share, this clonotype is medium-sized (0.01 to 0.1%). The chain links TRBV20-1 to TRBJ2-7, with 8 bases fitting TRBD2. Germline assignment: CDR1 DFQATT and CDR2 SNEGSKA (reference sequence). V was clipped by 4 bases and J by 4 bases; unmatched bases: 9. The CDR3 totals 14 residues. As DNA, the CDR3 is TGCAGTGCTACTCAGCGGGAGAAACAGTACGAGCAGTACTTC. This translates into CSATQREKQYEQYF.

This clonotype was observed a handful of times. The V gene is TRBV6-1, the J gene TRBJ2-4, with 8 bases that match TRBD1. V trimming: 6 bases; J trimming: 3 bases; junction bases outside the gene matches: 13. The CDR3 has 17 amino acids. CDR1 and CDR2 (germline): MNHNS, SASEGT. CDR3 in DNA: TGTGCCAGCAGGACCGGACAGGGAAACCGATACAAAAACATTCAGTACTTC. The encoded protein is CASRTGQGNRYKNIQYF.

By sample share, this clonotype is medium-sized. The rearrangement uses TRBV11-2 and TRBJ2-5; D gene uncertain. The CDR3 sequence is 11 residues long. Germline values: CDR1 SGHAT, CDR2 FQNNGV. V was pared by 1 base and J by 5 bases, with 2 bases between. This CDR3 reads CASSLVETQYF. CDR3 nucleotides: TGTGCCAGCAGCTTAGTGGAGACCCAGTACTTC.

This clonotype was observed a handful of times. The V call is TRBV24-1, the J call TRBJ2-1; D possibly matches TRBD1 or TRBD2 (5 bases each). The J call is uncertain, as TRBJ2-7 better fits the DNA end. Germline V gene lookup returns CDR1 KGHDR and CDR2 SFDVKD. This CDR3 is built from 15 residues. The CDR3 reads CATSEPQGADNEQYF. CDR3 bases: TGTGCCACCAGTGAACCGCAGGGAGCGGACAATGAGCAGTACTTC.

Remarks on this clonotype: This is likely a read error, given that the CDR3 carries no conserved phenylalanine or tryptophan at its end. J is TRBJ2-1 and V is TRBV11-3, with TRBD2 identical over 13 bases. The CDR3 totals 19 residues. The junction had 15 bases not matched to a gene; V was cut back by 6 bases and J by 4 bases. Germline V gene lookup returns CDR1 SGHNT and CDR2 YENEEA. CDR3: CASRPFVLPGLAGYNEQFL. CDR3 nucleotide sequence: TGTGCCAGCAGACCGTTTGTGCTCCCGGGACTAGCGGGGTACAATGAGCAGTTCCTC.

By frequency in the sample, this clonotype is medium-sized. The V call is TRBV15, the J call TRBJ1-5; D is possibly TRBD1 (6 bases). Deletions cut 3 bases from V and 7 bases from J, with 25 bases between. CDR3 length equals 18 residues. Germline lookup yields CDR1 LNHNV and CDR2 YYDKDF (reference sequence). CDR3 in amino acids: CATSRKRGGGAVEQPQHF. Here the CDR3 DNA reads TGTGCCACCAGCAGGAAAAGAGGCGGGGGGGCGGTCGAGCAGCCCCAGCATTTT.

There are many counts of this clonotype. The CDR3 reads CASSVQGQPQHF. CDR3 in DNA: TGTGCCAGCAGTGTACAGGGTCAGCCCCAGCATTTT. The V call is TRBV12-3 or TRBV12-4, the J call TRBJ1-5; maybe TRBD1 (6 bases). CDR3 length equals 12 residues. V was clipped by 5 bases and J by 6 bases, with 8 bases between them.